Shown below are 23 T cell receptor beta chains from a single sample sequenced in a study of blood T cell repertoires in COVID-19. Libraries were prepared by immunoSEQ multiplex PCR; TCRdb keeps only in-frame clonotypes and omits some of them. Found here are 55,000 to 75,000 clones, 70% to 80% of them singletons; the top ten hold about 24%. Sequenced: peripheral blood. The receptors shown here come from a human donor in a cohort sampled during active COVID-19.

The chain couples TRBV19 to TRBJ2-5; D is possibly TRBD2 (6 bases). V lost 1 base to trimming and J lost 2 bases, with 11 bases between them. CDR1 is LNHDA, CDR2 SQIVND, per germline (reference sequence). The CDR3 length is 15 residues. CDR3 nucleotides: TGTGCCAGTAGTATAGGGAGGGACGGTCAAGAGACCCAGTACTTC. Amino acid sequence: CASSIGRDGQETQYF.

The chain combines TRBV9 with TRBJ1-1; D may be TRBD1 (6 bases). CDR3 size: 13 residues. Trimming removed 4 bases from V and 2 bases from J, with 9 bases in between. Germline lookup yields CDR1 SGDLS and CDR2 YYNGEE. The CDR3 is CASSTQGNTEAFF. The DNA of the CDR3 is TGTGCCAGCAGCACACAGGGTAACACTGAAGCTTTCTTT.

The chain recombines TRBV18 with TRBJ2-5; tentative D call: TRBD1 (6 bases). Per germline, CDR1 KGHSH and CDR2 LQKENI. The CDR3 is made up of 13 amino acids. Trimming stripped 4 bases from V and 5 bases from J, with 11 bases between. CDR3 loop: CASSRAQGETQYF. CDR3 sequence (DNA): TGTGCCAGCTCACGCGCCCAGGGGGAGACCCAGTACTTC.

The rearrangement uses TRBV11-3 and TRBJ1-1; maybe TRBD1 (6 bases). This CDR3 is built from 15 residues. The germline V gene encodes CDR1 SGHNT and CDR2 YENEEA. The germline V and J ends were trimmed by 5 bases and 0 bases, with 13 bases remaining between them. CDR3 amino acids: CASSPGGAMNTEAFF. Written as DNA, the CDR3 is TGTGCCAGCAGCCCCGGGGGGGCAATGAACACTGAAGCTTTCTTT.

The chain links TRBV7-2 to TRBJ2-5, with 13 bases identical to TRBD2. The CDR3 runs to 16 residues. The V and J ends lost 4 bases and 5 bases, in that order; junction bases with no gene match: 7. Germline V gene lookup returns CDR1 SGHTA and CDR2 FQGNSA. For the CDR3, the DNA is TGTGCCAGCAGCTCTCGGACTAGCGGGAGTGGCGAGACCCAGTACTTC. It is translated as CASSSRTSGSGETQYF.

Here the CDR3 DNA reads TGTGCCAGCAGTCTCTTCCTCTCTCCGCCTAGCGAGAAAAACATTCAGTACTTC. Translating gives CASSLFLSPPSEKNIQYF. V usage is TRBV6-2 or TRBV6-3 and J usage is TRBJ2-4; weak D call: TRBD2 (6 bases). The germline V gene encodes CDR1 MNHEY and CDR2 SVGEGT. Trimming shortened V by 5 bases and J by 4 bases, and 24 bases separated the two germline ends. There are 18 residues in the CDR3.

Notes on this clone: Additional DNA sequences in this sample encode the identical CDR3. V gene TRBV5-1 combines with J gene TRBJ2-5, with 10 positions matching TRBD1. Germline V CDR1 and CDR2: SGHRS, YFSETQ. V lost 7 bases and J lost 5; bases outside the gene matches: 8. CDR3 size: 14 residues. The CDR3 loop reads CASSLTGGLETQYF. CDR3 coding DNA: TGCGCCAGCTCTTTGACAGGGGGCCTGGAGACCCAGTACTTC. Full variable domain (outside the CDR3, taken from reference TRBV5-1 and TRBJ2-5): KAGVTQTPRYLIKTRGQQVTLSCSPISGHRSVSWYQQTPGQGLQFLFEYFSETQRNKGNFPGRFSGRQFSNSRSEMNVSTLELGDSALYLCASSLTGGLETQYFGPGTRLLVL.

The gene calls are TRBV18 and TRBJ2-3; D is possibly TRBD1 (5 bases). V lost 3 bases to trimming and J lost 0 bases, with 13 bases between them. The length of the CDR3 is 16 residues. Germline CDR1 and CDR2: KGHSH and LQKENI. CDR3 coding DNA: TGTGCCAGCTCACCCGTGACAGCAACTAGCACAGATACGCAGTATTTT. Its translation: CASSPVTATSTDTQYF.

The chain joins TRBV28 to TRBJ1-5; D gene ambiguous. Trimming took 7 bases from V and 1 from J, leaving 14 bases between them. Germline V lookup: CDR1 MDHEN, CDR2 SYDVKM. This CDR3 has 15 amino acids. CDR3 DNA: TGTGCCAGCACGTCGGGAGGCGGAAGCAATCAGCCCCAGCATTTT. It translates to CASTSGGGSNQPQHF.

The chain uses TRBV7-9 and TRBJ2-1; tentatively, D is TRBD1 (5 bases). The CDR3 length is 14 residues. With 1 base removed from V and 4 bases from J, the gap between germline ends came to 8 bases. Germline V lookup: CDR1 SEHNR, CDR2 FQNEAQ (reference sequence). The DNA of the CDR3 is TGTGCCAGCAGCTTAGGGGGCGGATACAATGAGCAGTTCTTC. The encoded protein is CASSLGGGYNEQFF.

V usage is TRBV7-8 and J usage is TRBJ2-5; D may be TRBD2 (6 bases). V lost 3 bases and J lost 5, with 13 bases in between. The CDR3 is 14 residues long. Germline V CDR1 and CDR2: SGHVS, FQNEAQ. CDR3 sequence reads: CASSFGGAGETQYF. As DNA, the CDR3 is TGTGCCAGCAGCTTTGGCGGCGCGGGGGAGACCCAGTACTTC.

This chain uses TRBV6-1 with TRBJ2-2; 10 positions match TRBD2. V was pared by 3 bases and J by 6 bases, with 4 bases of the junction left unmatched. Germline assignment: CDR1 MNHNS and CDR2 SASEGT. This CDR3 is built from 15 residues. The CDR3 spells CASSDQGLAAGELFF. DNA for the CDR3: TGTGCCAGCAGTGATCAAGGACTAGCGGCCGGGGAGCTGTTTTTT.

This clone was seen only a few times. This chain joins TRBV15 and TRBJ1-4, with D unresolved. The V end was cut by 3 bases, the J end by 8 bases, with 4 bases between. This CDR3 is built from 11 residues. Germline CDR1 LNHNV, CDR2 YYDKDF (reference sequence). The CDR3 reads CATSSQEKLFF. Here the CDR3 DNA reads TGTGCCACCAGCAGTCAGGAAAAACTGTTTTTT.

V and J are TRBV28 and TRBJ2-7, with 9 bases fitting TRBD1. The CDR3 consists of 14 residues. The germline gives CDR1 MDHEN, CDR2 SYDVKM. V trimming: 7 bases; J trimming: 5 bases; junction bases outside the gene matches: 9. CDR3 in amino acids: CASTEAGQGNEQYF. The CDR3 bases are TGTGCCAGCACCGAAGCGGGACAGGGAAACGAGCAGTACTTC.

This clone was seen at least ten times. The rearrangement links TRBV6-6 to TRBJ2-1, with 14 bases that match TRBD2. V was pared by 6 bases and J by 10 bases, with 8 bases of the junction left unmatched. Germline V gene sequence: CDR1 MNHNY, CDR2 SVGAGI (reference sequence). This CDR3 region has 15 residues. The CDR3 is CASSQTSGRAAEQFF. CDR3 nucleotide sequence: TGTGCCAGCAGCCAGACTAGCGGGAGGGCCGCGGAGCAGTTCTTC.

CDR3: CASSQYDPTGQAEAFF. For the CDR3, the DNA is TGTGCCAGCAGCCAATACGACCCGACAGGTCAGGCTGAAGCTTTCTTT. The chain combines TRBV3-1 (or the pseudogene TRBV3-2) with TRBJ1-1; possibly TRBD1 for D (6 bases). V lost 2 bases, J lost 6 bases, and 19 bases lay in between. The CDR3 consists of 16 residues. The germline V gene has CDR1 LGHDT and CDR2 YNNKEL (reference sequence).

The chain combines TRBV5-1 with TRBJ2-7; the match to TRBD2 covers 10 bases. The CDR3 runs to 15 residues. V was clipped by 2 bases and J by 6 bases; unmatched bases: 8. The germline V gene has CDR1 SGHRS and CDR2 YFSETQ. The DNA of the CDR3 is TGCGCCAGCAGCTTCCCTGAGCGGGAGGGGAGCGAGCAGTACTTC. Its protein product is CASSFPEREGSEQYF.

Regarding this clone: The junction differs from germline at one of its ends, possibly a read error. The rearrangement links TRBV7-9 to TRBJ2-1, with 9 nucleotides matching TRBD2. Germline assignment: CDR1 SEHNR and CDR2 FQNEAQ (reference sequence). The CDR3 runs to 12 residues. CDR3 DNA: TGTGCCAGCAGCCTTGACGCTAGCGGGATACTCTTC. Translation: CASSLDASGILF.

This clone was counted once. V is TRBV27 and J is TRBJ2-4; TRBD2 might be the D (5 bases). Germline V CDR1 and CDR2: MNHEY, SMNVEV (reference sequence). CDR3 length: 16 residues. V was clipped by 6 bases and J by 1 base, with 16 bases between them. CDR3 nucleotides: TGTGCCAGCAGCACCTACCCATGGAGGGCCAAAAACATTCAGTACTTC. Translation gives CASSTYPWRAKNIQYF.

This clone has a handful of counts. The V and J genes are TRBV6-1 and TRBJ1-6; TRBD1 matches 8 bases. The CDR3 is made up of 14 amino acids. CDR1 and CDR2 from the germline V gene are MNHNS and SASEGT. V lost 2 bases and J lost 10; bases outside the gene matches: 4. The CDR3 reads CASSEQGARSPLHF. The CDR3 coding sequence is TGTGCCAGCAGTGAACAGGGGGCACGGTCACCCCTCCACTTT.

The rearrangement uses TRBV5-6 and TRBJ1-5, with TRBD1 as a possible D gene (5 bases). Germline V gene sequence: CDR1 SGHDT, CDR2 YYEEEE. This CDR3 has 13 amino acids. V was trimmed by 5 bases and J by 4 bases, leaving 10 bases between them. The CDR3 DNA sequence: TGTGCCAGCAGTAAGACAGAAAATCAGCCCCAGCATTTT. Translated, it gives CASSKTENQPQHF.

This clone has only one observation. The gene calls are TRBV7-2 and TRBJ1-2, with D uncertain. V was cut by 5 bases and J by 8 bases, with 21 bases left in between. The CDR3 spans 15 residues. The V gene's germline CDR1 is SGHTA and CDR2 FQGNSA. This chain's CDR3 is CASSPNARGLGGYTF. The DNA of the CDR3 is TGTGCCAGCAGCCCAAACGCTCGGGGTCTGGGGGGCTACACCTTC.

The V call is TRBV5-5, the J call TRBJ2-5; TRBD1 aligns across 7 bases. This CDR3 is built from 14 residues. The V gene end was trimmed by 3 bases and the J gene end by 0 bases; junction bases not matched to a gene: 2. Looked up from germline, CDR1 is SGHKS and CDR2 is YYEKEE (reference sequence). The CDR3 is CASSSQGNQETQYF. CDR3 nucleotide sequence: TGTGCCAGCAGCTCACAGGGGAACCAAGAGACCCAGTACTTC.